This T cell receptor beta chain is from a study of cytotoxic CD8 clonotypes in ibrutinib-treated CLL. Study results and caveats: Public clonotypes were seen rarely and were contracted or stable on treatment. At progression, clonality fell back toward baseline after rising at ibrutinib response.

The CDR3 is 13 residues long. Germline values: CDR1 LNHDA, CDR2 SQIVND (reference sequence). V lost 8 bases and J lost 3, with 11 bases in between. Concerning this clone itself: Antigen unknown.

Profiling relied on immunoSEQ multiplex PCR, and the TCRdb table lists in-frame clones only, not all of them. The sample contains roughly 200,000 clones, approximately 75% of which appear only once. The material was PBMCs, obtained after 12 months of ibrutinib treatment. The sequence came from a human donor with chronic lymphocytic leukemia. The chain carries TRBV19 and TRBJ1-5, with D perhaps TRBD1 (5 bases). The chain's CDR3 is CASGGRINQPQHF. The CDR3 bases are TGTGCCAGTGGGGGACGGATCAATCAGCCCCAGCATTTT.